Reported below is one T cell receptor beta chain. Its antigen is not identified. The data derive from a study of T cell responses to AZD1222 COVID-19 vaccine. Broader study findings: Donors were largely white British and mainly female; clonal diversity was possibly underestimated. Dominant at 160-218 and 743-854, vaccine-associated CD4 TCRs also spanned spike. Reportedly, nearly half of unique spike TCRs recognized epitopes outside B.1.351/B.1.1.7 mutations. The number of AZD1222 recipients seropositive at baseline was only six.

TCRdb's table, derived via immunoSEQ multiplex PCR, lists solely in-frame clones and lacks some. The sample has some 150,000 clones, roughly 88% seen once. This specimen was peripheral blood, taken on day 0 of AZD1222 vaccination. This clonotype originated in an adult in good health.

The CDR3 spells CATSDLGTQYF. CDR3 DNA sequence: TGTGCCACCAGTGATTTGGGGACCCAGTACTTC. This rearrangement joins TRBV24-1 to TRBJ2-5; D is undetermined. Germline CDR1 and CDR2: KGHDR and SFDVKD. The CDR3 is 11 residues long. V gave up 0 bases and J gave up 7 bases, with 2 bases separating them.